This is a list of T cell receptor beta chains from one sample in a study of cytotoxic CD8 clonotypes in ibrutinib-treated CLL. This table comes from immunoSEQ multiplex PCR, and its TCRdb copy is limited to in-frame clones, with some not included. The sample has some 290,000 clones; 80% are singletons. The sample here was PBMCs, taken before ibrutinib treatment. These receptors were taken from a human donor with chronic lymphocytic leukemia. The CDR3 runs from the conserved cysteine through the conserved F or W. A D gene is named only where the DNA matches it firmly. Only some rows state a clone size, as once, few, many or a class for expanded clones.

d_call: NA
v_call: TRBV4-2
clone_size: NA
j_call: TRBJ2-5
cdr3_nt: TGTGCCAGCAGCCAAGCCCGGGTCGTGGGGACCCAGTACTTC
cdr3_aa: CASSQARVVGTQYF

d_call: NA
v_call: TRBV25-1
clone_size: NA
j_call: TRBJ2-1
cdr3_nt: TGTGCCAGCAGTGAATATCAGGGGCTAGACAATGAGCAGTTCTTC
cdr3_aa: CASSEYQGLDNEQFF

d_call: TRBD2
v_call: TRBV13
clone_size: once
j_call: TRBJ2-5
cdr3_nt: TGTGCCAGTAGCACATCGGGACTAAAGAATGAAGAGACCCAGTACTTC
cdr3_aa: CASSTSGLKNEETQYF

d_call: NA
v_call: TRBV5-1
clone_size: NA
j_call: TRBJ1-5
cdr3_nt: TGCGCCAGCAGCTTGGGGCAGGAAAATCAGCCCCAGCATTTT
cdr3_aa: CASSLGQENQPQHF

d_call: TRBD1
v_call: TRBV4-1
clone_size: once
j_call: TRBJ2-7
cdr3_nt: TGCGCCAGCAGCCAAGAAGTATGGACAGGGGGACCCTACGAGCAGTACTTC
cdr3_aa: CASSQEVWTGGPYEQYF

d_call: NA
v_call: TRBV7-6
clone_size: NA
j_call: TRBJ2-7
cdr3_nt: TGTGCCAGCAGCCCGGCCGACTATAACTACGAGCAGTACTTC
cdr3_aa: CASSPADYNYEQYF

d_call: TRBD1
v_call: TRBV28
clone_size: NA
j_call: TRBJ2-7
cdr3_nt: TGTGCCAGCAGTTTCCCCCTTGGCAGGGGGCACGAGCAGTACTTC
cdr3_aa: CASSFPLGRGHEQYF

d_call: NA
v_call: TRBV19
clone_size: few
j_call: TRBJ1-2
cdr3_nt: TGTGCCAGTAGTATTCCCCGGGAAGGAAGCTACACCTTC
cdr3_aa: CASSIPREGSYTF

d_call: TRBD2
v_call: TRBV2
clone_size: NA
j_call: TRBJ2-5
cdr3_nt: TGTGCCAGCACAGAGAATACTAGCGAACAAGAGACCCAGTACTTC
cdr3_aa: CASTENTSEQETQYF

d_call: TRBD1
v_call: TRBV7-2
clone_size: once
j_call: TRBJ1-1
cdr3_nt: TGTGCCAGCAGCCAGCGACAGGGTTCCCTTGGGGCTTTCTTT
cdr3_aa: CASSQRQGSLGAFF

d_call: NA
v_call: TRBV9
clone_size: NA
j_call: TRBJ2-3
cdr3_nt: TGTGCCAGCAGATCAGGTGGCACAGATACGCAGTATTTT
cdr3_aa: CASRSGGTDTQYF

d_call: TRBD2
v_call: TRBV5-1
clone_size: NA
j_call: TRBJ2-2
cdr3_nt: TGCGCCAGCAGCGACTCGACTAGCGCAGGGTCCGGGGAGCTGTTTTTT
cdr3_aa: CASSDSTSAGSGELFF

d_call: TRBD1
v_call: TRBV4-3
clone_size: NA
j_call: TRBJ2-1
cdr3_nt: TGCGCCAGCAGCCATCAGGGGGTCAATGAGCAGTTCTTC
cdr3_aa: CASSHQGVNEQFF

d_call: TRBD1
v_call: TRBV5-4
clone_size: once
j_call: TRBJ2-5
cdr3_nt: TGTGCCAGCAGCACAAGGACAGGGAAGGAAGAGACCCAGTACTTC
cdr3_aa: CASSTRTGKEETQYF

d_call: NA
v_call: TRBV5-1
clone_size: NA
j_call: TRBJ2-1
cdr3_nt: TGCGCCAGCAGCTTGACTAGTCTCAATGAGCAGTTCTTC
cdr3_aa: CASSLTSLNEQFF

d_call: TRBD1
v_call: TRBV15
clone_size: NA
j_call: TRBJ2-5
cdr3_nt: TGTGCCACCAGCAGACGGACAGGGAGCGAGACCCAGTACTTC
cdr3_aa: CATSRRTGSETQYF

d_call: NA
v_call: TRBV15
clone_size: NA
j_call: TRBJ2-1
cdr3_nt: TGTGCCACCCGCCTACGGGGGCTGGGTGGGAGGGCTGGGCAGTTCTTC
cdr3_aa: CATRLRGLGGRAGQFF

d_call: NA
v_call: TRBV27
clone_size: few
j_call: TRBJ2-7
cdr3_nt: TGTGCCAGCAGCCGCCGTTGGGCCCACGAGCAGTACTTC
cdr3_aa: CASSRRWAHEQYF

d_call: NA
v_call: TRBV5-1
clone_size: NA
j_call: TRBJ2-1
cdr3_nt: TGCGCCAGCAGCTTGCTCGGGACTCCCAACAATGAGCAGTTCTTC
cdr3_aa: CASSLLGTPNNEQFF

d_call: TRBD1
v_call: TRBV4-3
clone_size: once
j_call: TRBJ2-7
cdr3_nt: TGCGCCAGCGGTCGGGACAGGGGTTCCTACGAGCAGTACTTC
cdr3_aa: CASGRDRGSYEQYF

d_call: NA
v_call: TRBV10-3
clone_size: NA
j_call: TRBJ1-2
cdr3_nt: TGTGCCATCGGCGACTATGGCTACACCTTC
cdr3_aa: CAIGDYGYTF

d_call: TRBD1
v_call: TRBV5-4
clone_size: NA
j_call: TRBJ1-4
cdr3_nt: TGTGCCAGCAGCAAAAAGTTAGGGGGCGGGTCTAATGAAAAACTGTTTTTT
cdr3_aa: CASSKKLGGGSNEKLFF

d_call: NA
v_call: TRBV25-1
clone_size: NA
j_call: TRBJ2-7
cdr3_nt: TGTGCCAGCAGTGAAGGAAGGGGCGCTCGCTACGAGCAGTACTTC
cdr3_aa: CASSEGRGARYEQYF

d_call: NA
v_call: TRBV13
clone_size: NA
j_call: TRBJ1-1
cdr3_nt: TGTGCCAGCAGCTTAAGGGGACACGGGGTCGCTGAAGCTTTCTTT
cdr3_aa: CASSLRGHGVAEAFF

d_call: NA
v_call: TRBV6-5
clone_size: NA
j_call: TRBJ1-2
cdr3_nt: TGTGCCAGCAGTAGGACAGCGATCTATGGCTACACCTTC
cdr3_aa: CASSRTAIYGYTF

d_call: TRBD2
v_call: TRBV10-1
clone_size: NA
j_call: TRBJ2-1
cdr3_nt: TGCGCCAGCAGTGAGAGAGCTAGCGGATACGGGAGTGAGCAGTTCTTC
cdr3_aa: CASSERASGYGSEQFF

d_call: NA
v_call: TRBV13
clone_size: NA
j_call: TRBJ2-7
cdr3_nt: TGTGCCAGCGCTGTTAGCGGAGAATCCTACGAGCAGTACTTC
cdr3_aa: CASAVSGESYEQYF

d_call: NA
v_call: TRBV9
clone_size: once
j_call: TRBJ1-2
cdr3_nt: TGTGCCAGCAGCTCCGGACGGACGCGTGGCTACACCTTC
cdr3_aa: CASSSGRTRGYTF

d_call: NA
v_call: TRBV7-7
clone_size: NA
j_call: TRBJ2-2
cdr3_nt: TGTGCCAGCAGTTCCGACTGGGTCGCCGGGGAGCTGTTTTTT
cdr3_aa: CASSSDWVAGELFF

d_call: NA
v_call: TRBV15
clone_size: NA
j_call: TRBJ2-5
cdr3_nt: TGTGCCACCAGCAGAGATTTTGTGGGGGGAGTGGGGACCCAGTACTTC
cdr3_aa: CATSRDFVGGVGTQYF

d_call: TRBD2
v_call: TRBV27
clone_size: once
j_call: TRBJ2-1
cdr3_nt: TGTGCCAGCAGTTTTGGTAGCGGGAGAGGGGGGCATGAGCAGTTCTTC
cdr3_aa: CASSFGSGRGGHEQFF

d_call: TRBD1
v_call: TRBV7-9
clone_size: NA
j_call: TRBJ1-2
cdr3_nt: TGTGCCAGCAGCTTGGATAGGACAGGGCTGGATGGCTACACCTTC
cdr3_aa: CASSLDRTGLDGYTF

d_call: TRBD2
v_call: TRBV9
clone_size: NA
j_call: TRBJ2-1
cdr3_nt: TGTGCCAGCAGCGTAGGAGGACTAGCGGTTGAGCAGTTCTTC
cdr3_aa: CASSVGGLAVEQFF

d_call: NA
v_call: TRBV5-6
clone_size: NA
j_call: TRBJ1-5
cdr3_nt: TGTGCCAGCAGCTTTATGGCGCCGGGAGGGTATCAGCCCCAGCATTTT
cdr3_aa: CASSFMAPGGYQPQHF

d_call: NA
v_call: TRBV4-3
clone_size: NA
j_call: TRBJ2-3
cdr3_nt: TGCGCCAGCAGCCAAGCGTATTTCAGGGGGCCAGCGGGAGTTGACACAGATACGCAGTATTTT
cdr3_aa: CASSQAYFRGPAGVDTDTQYF

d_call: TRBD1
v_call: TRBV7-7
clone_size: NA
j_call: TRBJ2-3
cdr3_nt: TGTGCTAGCAGCTTAGCAACAGGGGGGAGCACAGATACGCAGTATTTT
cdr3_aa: CASSLATGGSTDTQYF

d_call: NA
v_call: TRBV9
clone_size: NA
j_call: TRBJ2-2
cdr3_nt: TGTGCCAGCAGCGTAGCTTCCAACTCTGGGGAGCTGTTTTTT
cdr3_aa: CASSVASNSGELFF

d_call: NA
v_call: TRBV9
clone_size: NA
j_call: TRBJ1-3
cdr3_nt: TGTGCCAGCAGCCCAGAGATCTCTGGAAACACCATATATTTT
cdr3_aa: CASSPEISGNTIYF

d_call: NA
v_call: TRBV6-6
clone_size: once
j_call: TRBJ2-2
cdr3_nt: TGTGCCAGCAGTTACCGCGAGTTGGGCGGGGAGCTGTTTTTT
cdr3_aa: CASSYRELGGELFF

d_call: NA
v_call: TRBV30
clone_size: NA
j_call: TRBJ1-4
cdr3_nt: TGTGCCTGGGGACAGAGGGTCGGGGAAAAACTGTTTTTT
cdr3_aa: CAWGQRVGEKLFF

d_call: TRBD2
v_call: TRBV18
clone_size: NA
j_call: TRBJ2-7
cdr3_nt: TGTGCCAGCTCACTGGGGGGAGGGCCCCCCTACGAGCAGTACTTC
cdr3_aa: CASSLGGGPPYEQYF

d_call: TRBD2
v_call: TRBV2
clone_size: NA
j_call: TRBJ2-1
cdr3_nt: TGTGCCAGCAGGTCCACTAGCGGGAGGTACAATGAGCAGTTCTTC
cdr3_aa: CASRSTSGRYNEQFF

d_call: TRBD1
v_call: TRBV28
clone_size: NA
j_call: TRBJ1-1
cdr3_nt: TGTGCCAGCAGTTTAGAGGGGGCTAGTGCTTTCTTT
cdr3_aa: CASSLEGASAFF

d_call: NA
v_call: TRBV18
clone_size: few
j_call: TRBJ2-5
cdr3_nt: TGTGCCAGCTCACGAGACCAAGAGACCCAGTACTTC
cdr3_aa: CASSRDQETQYF

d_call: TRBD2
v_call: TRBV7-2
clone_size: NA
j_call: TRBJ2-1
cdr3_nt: TGTGCCAGCAGCCCCCAGCGGGAGTCCTATTACAATGAGCAGTTCTTC
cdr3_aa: CASSPQRESYYNEQFF

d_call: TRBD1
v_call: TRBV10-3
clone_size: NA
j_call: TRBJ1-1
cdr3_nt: TGTGCCAGCCTCCTTGAACAGGGGGCCTTGGGCACTGAAGCTTTCTTT
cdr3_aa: CASLLEQGALGTEAFF

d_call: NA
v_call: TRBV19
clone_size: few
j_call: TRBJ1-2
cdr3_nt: TGTGCCAGTAGACCGGGCCCAGACAGGGGCTACACCTTC
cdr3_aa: CASRPGPDRGYTF